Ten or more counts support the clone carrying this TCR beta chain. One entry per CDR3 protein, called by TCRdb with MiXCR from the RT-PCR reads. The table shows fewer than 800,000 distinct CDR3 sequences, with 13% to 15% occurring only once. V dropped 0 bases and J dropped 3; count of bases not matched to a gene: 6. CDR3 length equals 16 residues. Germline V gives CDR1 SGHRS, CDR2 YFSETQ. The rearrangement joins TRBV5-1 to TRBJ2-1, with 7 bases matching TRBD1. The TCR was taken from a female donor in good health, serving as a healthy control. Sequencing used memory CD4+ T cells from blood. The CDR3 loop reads CASSLAGSGGYNEQFF. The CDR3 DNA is TGCGCCAGCAGCTTGGCAGGTTCAGGGGGCTACAATGAGCAGTTCTTC. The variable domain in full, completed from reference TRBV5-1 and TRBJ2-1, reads KAGVTQTPRYLIKTRGQQVTLSCSPISGHRSVSWYQQTPGQGLQFLFEYFSETQRNKGNFPGRFSGRQFSNSRSEMNVSTLELGDSALYLCASSLAGSGGYNEQFFGPGTRLTVL.